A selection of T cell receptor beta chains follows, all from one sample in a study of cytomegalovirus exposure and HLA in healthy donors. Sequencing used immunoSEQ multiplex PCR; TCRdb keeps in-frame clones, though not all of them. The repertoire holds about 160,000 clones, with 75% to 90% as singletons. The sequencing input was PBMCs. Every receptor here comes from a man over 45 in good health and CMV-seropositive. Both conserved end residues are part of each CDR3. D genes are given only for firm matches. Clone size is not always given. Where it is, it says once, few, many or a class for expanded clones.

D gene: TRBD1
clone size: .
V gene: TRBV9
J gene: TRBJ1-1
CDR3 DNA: TGTGCCAGCAGCGTAGCTACAGGGGTAAAGAACACTGAAGCTTTCTTT
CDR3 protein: CASSVATGVKNTEAFF

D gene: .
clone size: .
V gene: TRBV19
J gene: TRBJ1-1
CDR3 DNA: TGTGCCAGTCGCCTGAGCACTGAAGCTTTCTTT
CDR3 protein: CASRLSTEAFF

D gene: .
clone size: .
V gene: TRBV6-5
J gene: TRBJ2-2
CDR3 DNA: TGTGCCAGCAGTTACCCCGGACAGCCTCCCGGGGAGCTGTTTTTT
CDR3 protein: CASSYPGQPPGELFF

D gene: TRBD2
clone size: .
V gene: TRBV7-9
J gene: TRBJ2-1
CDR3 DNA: TGTGCCAGCAGTCCTAGCGGGGGGGCCGGGGGAAATGAGCAGTTCTTC
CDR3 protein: CASSPSGGAGGNEQFF

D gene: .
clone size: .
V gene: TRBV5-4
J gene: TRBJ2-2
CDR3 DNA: TGTGCCAGCAGTCGATTGACTAGTATGAACACCGGGGAGCTGTTTTTT
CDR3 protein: CASSRLTSMNTGELFF

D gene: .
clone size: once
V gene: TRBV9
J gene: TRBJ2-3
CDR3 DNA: TGTGCCAGCAGCGGACAGGTTACAGATACGCAGTATTTT
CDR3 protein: CASSGQVTDTQYF

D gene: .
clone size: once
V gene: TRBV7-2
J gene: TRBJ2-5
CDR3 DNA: TGTGCCAGCAGCTTAGGGGGGGGCTTTTCGGAGACCCAGTACTTC
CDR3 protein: CASSLGGGFSETQYF

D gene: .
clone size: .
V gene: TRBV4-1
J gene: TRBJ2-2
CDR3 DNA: TGCGCCAGCAGCCAAGTGAGGGCCGGGGAGCTGTTTTTT
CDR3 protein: CASSQVRAGELFF

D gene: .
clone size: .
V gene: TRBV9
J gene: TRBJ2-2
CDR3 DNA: TGTGCCAGCAGCAAGAAGGACTACACCGGGGAGCTGTTTTTT
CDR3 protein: CASSKKDYTGELFF

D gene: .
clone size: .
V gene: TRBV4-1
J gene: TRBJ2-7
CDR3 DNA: TGCGCCAGCAGCCAAATATACGCCACACAGACCTCCTACGAGCAGTACTTC
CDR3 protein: CASSQIYATQTSYEQYF

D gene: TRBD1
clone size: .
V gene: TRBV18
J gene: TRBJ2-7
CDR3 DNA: TGTGCCAGCTCACGGACAGGGGCCTACGAGCAGTACTTC
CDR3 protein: CASSRTGAYEQYF

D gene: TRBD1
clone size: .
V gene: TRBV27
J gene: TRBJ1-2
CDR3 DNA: TGTGCCAGCAGCCCGGGACAGATCTATGGCTACACCTTC
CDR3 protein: CASSPGQIYGYTF

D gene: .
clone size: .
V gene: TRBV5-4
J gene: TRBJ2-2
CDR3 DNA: TGTGCCAGCAGCTACGGGACATCCGTGAGCGAGGAGCTGTTTTTT
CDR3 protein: CASSYGTSVSEELFF

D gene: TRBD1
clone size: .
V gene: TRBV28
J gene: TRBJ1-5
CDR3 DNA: TGTGCCAGCAGTAGGGACAGGGGGCTTCTAAATCAGCCCCAGCATTTT
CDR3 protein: CASSRDRGLLNQPQHF

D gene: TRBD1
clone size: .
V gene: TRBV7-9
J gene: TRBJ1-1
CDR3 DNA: TGTGCCAGCAGCAAACAGGGGGCACACACTGAAGCTTTCTTT
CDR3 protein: CASSKQGAHTEAFF

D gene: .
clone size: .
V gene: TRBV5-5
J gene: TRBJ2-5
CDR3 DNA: TGTGCCAGCAGTGGGTCTGGGGGCTTCCAAGAGACCCAGTACTTC
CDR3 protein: CASSGSGGFQETQYF

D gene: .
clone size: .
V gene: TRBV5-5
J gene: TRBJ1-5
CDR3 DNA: TGTGCCAGCAGCACCGGGACATCTAATCAGCCCCAGCATTTT
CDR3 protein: CASSTGTSNQPQHF

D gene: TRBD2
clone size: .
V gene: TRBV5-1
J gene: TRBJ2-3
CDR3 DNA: TGCGCCAGCAGCTCAGCACCTAGCGGGAGTACAGATACGCAGTATTTT
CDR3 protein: CASSSAPSGSTDTQYF

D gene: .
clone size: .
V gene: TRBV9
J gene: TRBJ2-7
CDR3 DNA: TGTGCCAGCAGCCCTATCGACAGTCCCTACGAGCAGTACTTC
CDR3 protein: CASSPIDSPYEQYF

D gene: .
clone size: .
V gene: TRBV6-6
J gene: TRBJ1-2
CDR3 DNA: TGTGCCAGCACCGGACAGCTCCGATCTAACTATGGCTACACCTTC
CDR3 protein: CASTGQLRSNYGYTF

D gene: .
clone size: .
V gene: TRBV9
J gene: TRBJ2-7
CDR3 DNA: TGTGCCAGCAGCGTAGGACAGGCGATTTACGAGCAGTACTTC
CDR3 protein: CASSVGQAIYEQYF

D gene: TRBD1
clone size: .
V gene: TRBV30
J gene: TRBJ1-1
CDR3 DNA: TGTGCCTGGCGTCTTGGACAGGAAGGGGAAGCTTTCTTT
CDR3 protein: CAWRLGQEGEAFF

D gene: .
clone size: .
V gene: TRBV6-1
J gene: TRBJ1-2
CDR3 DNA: TGTGCCAGCTCGGACCGACAGGACCACTATGGCTACACCTTC
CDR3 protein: CASSDRQDHYGYTF

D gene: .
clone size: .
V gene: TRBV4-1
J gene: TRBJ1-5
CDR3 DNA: TGCGCCAGCAGCCAAGGACAGAGCAATCAGCCCCAGCATTTT
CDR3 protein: CASSQGQSNQPQHF

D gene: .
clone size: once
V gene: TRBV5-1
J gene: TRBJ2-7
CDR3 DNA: TGCGCCAGCAGCTTGACCAGCTCCTACGAGCAGTACTTC
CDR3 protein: CASSLTSSYEQYF

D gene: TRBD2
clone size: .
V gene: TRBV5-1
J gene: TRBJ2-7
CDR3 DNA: TGCGCCAGCAGCATACTAGCGGGGGCGACGTACGAGCAGTACTTC
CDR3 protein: CASSILAGATYEQYF

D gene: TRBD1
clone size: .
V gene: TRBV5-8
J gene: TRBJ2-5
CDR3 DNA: TGTGCCAGCAGCTTGTTCTTGGACCGACAGGGTCAAGAGACCCAGTACTTC
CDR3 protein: CASSLFLDRQGQETQYF

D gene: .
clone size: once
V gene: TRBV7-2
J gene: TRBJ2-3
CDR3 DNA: TGTGCCAGCAGCGGTTCTAGTTATACGCAGTATTTT
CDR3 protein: CASSGSSYTQYF

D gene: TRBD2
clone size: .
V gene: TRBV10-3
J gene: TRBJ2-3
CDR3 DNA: TGTGCCATCAGTGACCGACTAGCGGGGAACACAGATACGCAGTATTTT
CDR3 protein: CAISDRLAGNTDTQYF

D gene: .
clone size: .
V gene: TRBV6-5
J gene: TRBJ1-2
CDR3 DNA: TGTGCCAGCAGTGAGGGCTTTGGAAGTGGCTACACCTTC
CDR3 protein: CASSEGFGSGYTF

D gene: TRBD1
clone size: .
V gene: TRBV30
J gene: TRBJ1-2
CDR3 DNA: TGTGCCTGGCTTGCCATGGGACAGATCTATGGCTACACCTTC
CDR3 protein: CAWLAMGQIYGYTF

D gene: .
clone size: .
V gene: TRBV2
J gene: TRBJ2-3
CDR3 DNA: TGTGCCAGCAGGAAGACTAGTCTCTACACAGATACGCAGTATTTT
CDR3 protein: CASRKTSLYTDTQYF

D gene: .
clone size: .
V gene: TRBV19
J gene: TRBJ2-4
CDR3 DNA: TGTGCCAGTAGTATAGGACAGGCCAAAAACATTCAGTACTTC
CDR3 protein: CASSIGQAKNIQYF

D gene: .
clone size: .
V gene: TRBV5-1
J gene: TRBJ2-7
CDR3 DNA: TGCGCCAGCAGCTTCACCGGCAGGGACGAGCAGTACTTC
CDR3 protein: CASSFTGRDEQYF

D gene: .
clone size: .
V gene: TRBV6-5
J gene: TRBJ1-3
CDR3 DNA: TGTGCCAGCAGTTCCCCTACAGAAAGCTCTGGAAACACCATATATTTT
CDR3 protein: CASSSPTESSGNTIYF

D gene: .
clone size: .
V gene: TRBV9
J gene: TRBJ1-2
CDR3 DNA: TGTGCCAGCAGCGGTCCTCTCGGGGGAGAGGACTATGGCTACACCTTC
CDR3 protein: CASSGPLGGEDYGYTF

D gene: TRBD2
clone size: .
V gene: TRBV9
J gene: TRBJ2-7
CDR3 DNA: TGTGCCAGCAGCGTAGAGGGAGGGAGTCTGGAGCAGTACTTC
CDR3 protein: CASSVEGGSLEQYF

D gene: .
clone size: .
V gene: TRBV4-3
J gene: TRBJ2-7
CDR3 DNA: TGCGCCAGCAGCCAAGATCGAAGCAGGGGTGACAAGCAGTACTTC
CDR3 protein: CASSQDRSRGDKQYF

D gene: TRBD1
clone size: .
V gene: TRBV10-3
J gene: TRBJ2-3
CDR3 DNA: TGTGCCACCGCGACAGGGGGCACGAGCACAGATACGCAGTATTTT
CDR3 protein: CATATGGTSTDTQYF

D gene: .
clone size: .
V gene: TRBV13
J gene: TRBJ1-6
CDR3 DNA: TGTGCCAGCAGCCACTGGACACCGGTTAGGAATTCACCCCTCCACTTT
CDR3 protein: CASSHWTPVRNSPLHF

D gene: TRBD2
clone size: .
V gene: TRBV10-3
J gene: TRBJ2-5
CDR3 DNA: TGTGCCATCAGTGAGTCTCGGGGCGGGAGTAGCGGGGAGACCCAGTACTTC
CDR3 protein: CAISESRGGSSGETQYF

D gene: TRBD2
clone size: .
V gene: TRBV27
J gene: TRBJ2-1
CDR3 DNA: TGTGCCAGCAGTTTATCCAAAGAGCGGGAGGGCCTCTACAATGAGCAGTTCTTC
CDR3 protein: CASSLSKEREGLYNEQFF

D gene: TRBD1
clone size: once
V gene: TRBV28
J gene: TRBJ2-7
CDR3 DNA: TGTGCCAGCAGCCTGGACAGGGTCCAGCAGTACTTC
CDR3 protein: CASSLDRVQQYF

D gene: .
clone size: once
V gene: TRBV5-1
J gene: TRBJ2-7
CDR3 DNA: TGCGCCAGCAGCCTCCGGGACAAGGGTCTCGAGCAGTACTTC
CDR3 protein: CASSLRDKGLEQYF

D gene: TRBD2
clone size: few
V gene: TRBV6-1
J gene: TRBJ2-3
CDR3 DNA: TGTGCCAGCAGTGAACCGGGACTAGCGGGGGGAGATACGCAGTATTTT
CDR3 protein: CASSEPGLAGGDTQYF

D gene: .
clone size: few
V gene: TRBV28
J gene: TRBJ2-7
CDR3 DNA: TGTGCCAGCAGTTTATCGACAAATCCCCGCGAGCAGTACTTC
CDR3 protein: CASSLSTNPREQYF

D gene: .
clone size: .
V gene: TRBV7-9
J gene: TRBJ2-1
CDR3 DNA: TGTGCCAGCAGCTTTAGGGACTCTTTCAATGAGCAGTTCTTC
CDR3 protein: CASSFRDSFNEQFF

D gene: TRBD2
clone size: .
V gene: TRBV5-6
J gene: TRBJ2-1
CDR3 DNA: TGTGCCAGCAGCTGGGGGACTAGCGGGTCCTACAATGAGCAGTTCTTC
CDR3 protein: CASSWGTSGSYNEQFF

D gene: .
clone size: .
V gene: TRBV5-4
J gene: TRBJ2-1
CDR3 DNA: TGTGCCAGCAGCTTGCCTAGTTACCATGAGCAGTTCTTC
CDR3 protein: CASSLPSYHEQFF

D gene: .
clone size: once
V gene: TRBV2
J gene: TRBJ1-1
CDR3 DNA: TGTGCCACCACATTAGGGGAGAACACTGAAGCTTTCTTT
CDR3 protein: CATTLGENTEAFF

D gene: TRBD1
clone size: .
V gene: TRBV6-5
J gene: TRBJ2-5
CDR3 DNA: TGTGCCAGCAGTTATTGGACAGGGTCAGGGGAGCAGTACTTC
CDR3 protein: CASSYWTGSGEQYF

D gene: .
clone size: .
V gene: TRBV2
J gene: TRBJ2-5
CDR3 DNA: TGTGCCAGCACTGGAGGGGGGGGGAGGAAGGAGACCCAGTACTTC
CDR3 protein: CASTGGGGRKETQYF

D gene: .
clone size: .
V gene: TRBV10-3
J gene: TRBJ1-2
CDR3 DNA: TGTGCCAGCACCGGGACTGACTCCTCTAGGGATGGCTACACCTTC
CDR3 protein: CASTGTDSSRDGYTF

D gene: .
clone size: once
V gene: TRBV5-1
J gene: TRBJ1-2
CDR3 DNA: TGCGCCAGCAGCTTCGGCGGTAACTATGGCTACACCTTC
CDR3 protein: CASSFGGNYGYTF